Listed here are 20 T cell receptor beta chains from one sample, sequenced in a study of beta chain features in type 1 diabetes. Reverse transcribing all isolated RNA meant expressed TCRB transcripts were sequenced. Using immunoSEQ multiplex PCR, the repertoire was profiled, and TCRdb retains in-frame clones only, with some absent. The sample has around 150,000 clones, 10% seen once. Their antigen targets remain unknown. Study-level points and caveats: Among patients with Type 1 diabetes, TCRB CDR3s were moderately but significantly shorter in every one of the four CD4+ subsets.

The sample comprised central memory CD4+ T cells from blood. These receptors were taken from a man aged 25 to 40 with type 1 diabetes.

Worth noting for this clone: At the DNA level, this CDR3 is encoded by other sequences in the same sample as well. This chain links TRBV19 with TRBJ2-5; no definite D call. Between the trimmed V and J ends, which lost 0 bases and 3 bases, there was a span of 5 bases. Germline V gene lookup returns CDR1 LNHDA and CDR2 SQIVND (reference sequence). The CDR3 has 13 amino acids. The CDR3 reads CASSIDPEETQYF. The CDR3 DNA sequence: TGTGCCAGTAGTATAGATCCTGAAGAGACCCAGTACTTC.

The chain is built from TRBV7-8 and TRBJ2-7; TRBD2 is a possible D gene (6 bases). The CDR3 has 14 amino acids. Germline-derived CDR1 and CDR2 are SGHVS and FQNEAQ. V lost 3 bases and J lost 7, with 16 bases in between. CDR3 nucleotides: TGTGCCAGCAGCTTCTCCCGACTCGGAGGGGAGCAGTACTTC. The encoded protein is CASSFSRLGGEQYF.

The rearrangement joins TRBV15 to TRBJ1-1; 11 bases map to TRBD1. V trimming: 4 bases; J trimming: 7 bases; junction bases outside the gene matches: 5. In germline, CDR1 is LNHNV, CDR2 YYDKDF (reference sequence). This CDR3 is 14 amino acids long. In nucleotides, the CDR3 is TGTGCCACCAGCATTCCGGGACAGGGGGATGAAGCTTTCTTT. This translates into CATSIPGQGDEAFF.

This chain links TRBV6-6 with TRBJ2-3; 10 nucleotides line up with TRBD2. V shed 6 bases, J shed 5 bases, and the junction held 8 bases outside the gene matches. The CDR3 has 15 residues. Germline values: CDR1 MNHNY, CDR2 SVGAGI (reference sequence). CDR3 protein: CASRNQREGKDTQYF. The CDR3 nucleotides read TGTGCCAGCAGAAACCAGCGGGAGGGAAAAGATACGCAGTATTTT.

This clone showed up just a few times. The gene calls are TRBV4-2 and TRBJ2-2, with 10 positions matching TRBD1. Trimming took 0 bases from V and 7 from J; bases not matched to a gene: 14. This CDR3 comprises 19 residues. Germline lookup yields CDR1 LGHNA and CDR2 YNFKEQ. For the CDR3, the DNA is TGTGCCAGCAGCCAAGATCTGCAGGGAGGAGGGACAGGGGACGGGGAGCTGTTTTTT. Its translation is CASSQDLQGGGTGDGELFF.

The chain joins TRBV21-1 to TRBJ2-2; TRBD2, the table's D call, was not compared with the DNA. TRBV21-1 is given as a pseudogene. The CDR3 runs 13 residues. CDR3 in amino acids: CAVGTSRFGELFF. In DNA form, the CDR3 reads TGTGCCGTGGGGACTAGCCGTTTCGGGGAGCTGTTTTTT.

For this clone: This specimen includes other DNA sequences encoding the same CDR3. J is TRBJ2-1 and V is TRBV5-1; 7 positions agree with TRBD1. After removal of 0 bases from V and 2 bases from J, the junction contained 2 bases not matched to a gene. The V gene's germline CDR1 is SGHRS and CDR2 YFSETQ. The CDR3 spans 15 residues. CDR3 in DNA: TGCGCCAGCAGCTTGGATCAGGGGGCCTACAATGAGCAGTTCTTC. Encoded protein: CASSLDQGAYNEQFF.

The V gene is TRBV7-8, the J gene TRBJ2-1, with 10 positions matching TRBD1. CDR1 SGHVS and CDR2 FQNEAQ come from the germline V gene. This CDR3 spans 15 amino acids. The J segment lost 4 bases and the V segment lost 5 bases, leaving 5 bases of the junction unmatched. CDR3 DNA: TGTGCCAGCAGCCGCCGGACAGGGGGATACAATGAGCAGTTCTTC. It yields the protein CASSRRTGGYNEQFF.

This clone was observed at least ten times. J is TRBJ2-1 and V is TRBV29-1; D ambiguous. The V gene's germline CDR1 is SQVTM and CDR2 ANQGSEA. Trimming removed 3 bases at V and 6 bases at J, with 15 bases between. The CDR3 spans 14 residues. DNA of the CDR3: TGCAGCGTTGATGTCGGTAGACTGAGCAATGAGCAGTTCTTC. Its translation is CSVDVGRLSNEQFF.

The genes are TRBV30 and TRBJ1-2; D is possibly TRBD1 (5 bases). Trimming stripped 4 bases from V and 3 bases from J, with 21 bases between. The CDR3 is 16 residues long. Per the germline V gene, CDR1 is GTSNPN and CDR2 is SVGIG (reference sequence). CDR3 amino acids: CAWKGPRTGVYYGYTF. The CDR3 region has the DNA TGTGCCTGGAAGGGGCCCCGGACGGGGGTATACTATGGCTACACCTTC.

This chain links TRBV5-4 with TRBJ2-3; D is perhaps TRBD2 (5 bases). CDR1 is SGHNT, CDR2 YYREEE, per germline (reference sequence). CDR3 length: 14 amino acids. V lost 0 bases to trimming and J lost 4 bases, with 9 bases between them. The CDR3 spells CASSLGTSADTQYF. The CDR3 bases are TGTGCCAGCAGCTTGGGGACTTCGGCAGATACGCAGTATTTT.

This clone was found a few times. V and J are TRBV27 and TRBJ1-1; D may be TRBD1 (5 bases). This CDR3 has 14 residues. Germline V gene lookup returns CDR1 MNHEY and CDR2 SMNVEV (reference sequence). With 0 bases removed from V and 2 bases from J, the gap between germline ends came to 7 bases. The CDR3 bases are TGTGCCAGCAGTTTATCAGGGGCCAACACTGAAGCTTTCTTT. It translates to CASSLSGANTEAFF.

The V call is TRBV11-1, the J call TRBJ1-1, with D unresolved. V was clipped by 2 bases and J by 5 bases, with 9 bases between them. The CDR3 loop spans 13 amino acids. Germline V gene sequence: CDR1 SGHAT, CDR2 FQDESV (reference sequence). The CDR3 DNA follows: TGTGCCAGCAGCTTACCTTGGGAGACTGAAGCTTTCTTT. It codes for CASSLPWETEAFF. The variable domain in full, completed from reference TRBV11-1 and TRBJ1-1, reads EAEVAQSPRYKITEKSQAVAFWCDPISGHATLYWYRQILGQGPELLVQFQDESVVDDSQLPKDRFSAERLKGVDSTLKIQPAELGDSAMYLCASSLPWETEAFFGQGTRLTVV.

The chain is built from TRBV19 and TRBJ2-7; 7 nucleotides agree with TRBD2. The CDR3 sequence is 15 residues long. Trimming cost V 0 bases and J 3 bases; bases outside gene matches: 5. The germline CDR1 and CDR2 sequences are LNHDA and SQIVND (reference sequence). The CDR3 coding sequence is TGTGCCAGTAGTATAGATACCGGGAGGATCTACGAGCAGTACTTC. It specifies CASSIDTGRIYEQYF.

This chain links TRBV11-1 with TRBJ1-2; 10 bases are a match to TRBD1. CDR3 size: 17 residues. V lost 5 bases, J lost 4 bases, and 13 bases stayed unmatched. Germline V gene data show CDR1 as SGHAT and CDR2 as FQDESV (reference sequence). CDR3 nucleotide sequence: TGTGCCAGCAGCCAGACAGGGGGCCGTAGTGGGCCCTATGGCTACACCTTC. Translating it yields CASSQTGGRSGPYGYTF.

This clone appeared a few times. This chain uses TRBV5-4 with TRBJ2-7, with 12 bases lining up with TRBD1. This CDR3 is 15 amino acids long. Germline V CDR1 and CDR2: SGHNT, YYREEE (reference sequence). Trimming removed 6 bases from V and 5 bases from J; junction bases left unmatched: 9. CDR3 nucleotide sequence: TGTGCCAGCACGCAACCGGGACAGGGGGCTCACGAGCAGTACTTC. This translates into CASTQPGQGAHEQYF. Full variable domain (missing parts from reference TRBV5-4 and TRBJ2-7): ETGVTQSPTHLIKTRGQQVTLRCSSQSGHNTVSWYQQALGQGPQFIFQYYREEENGRGNFPPRFSGLQFPNYSSELNVNALELDDSALYLCASTQPGQGAHEQYFGPGTRLTVT.

This rearrangement joins TRBV7-2 to TRBJ2-3, with 7 bases lining up with TRBD1. The CDR3 length is 15 residues. V gave up 5 bases and J gave up 3 bases; unmatched junction bases: 8. CDR1 and CDR2 (germline): SGHTA, FQGNSA. The CDR3 protein is CASSPMGRGTDTQYF. The CDR3 bases are TGTGCCAGCAGCCCGATGGGCAGGGGGACAGATACGCAGTATTTT. The full variable domain, rest sourced from reference TRBV7-2 and TRBJ2-3, is GAGVSQSPSNKVTEKGKDVELRCDPISGHTALYWYRQSLGQGLEFLIYFQGNSAPDKSGLPSDRFSAERTGGSVSTLTIQRTQQEDSAVYLCASSPMGRGTDTQYFGPGTRLTVL.

J is TRBJ1-2 and V is TRBV5-1; 7 nucleotides agree with TRBD1. Germline V gene sequence: CDR1 SGHRS, CDR2 YFSETQ. This CDR3 has 14 residues. V lost 3 bases to trimming and J lost 8 bases; unmatched junction nucleotides: 10. CDR3 residues: CASSSAQGTWGYTF. CDR3 nucleotide sequence: TGCGCCAGCAGCTCGGCACAGGGGACGTGGGGCTACACCTTC.

This chain uses TRBV7-3 with TRBJ2-3; 9 positions agree with TRBD1. Germline V gene lookup returns CDR1 SGHTA and CDR2 FQGTGA. V dropped 0 bases and J dropped 6; count of bases not matched to a gene: 4. The CDR3 sequence is 15 residues long. The CDR3 sequence: CASSLTGDRGDTQYF. CDR3 sequence (DNA): TGTGCCAGCAGCTTAACTGGAGACAGGGGGGATACGCAGTATTTT. The variable domain in full, with the rest retrieved from reference TRBV7-3 and TRBJ2-3, is GAGVSQTPSNKVTEKGKYVELRCDPISGHTALYWYRQSLGQGPEFLIYFQGTGAADDSGLPNDRFFAVRPEGSVSTLKIQRTERGDSAVYLCASSLTGDRGDTQYFGPGTRLTVL.

The V call is TRBV20-1, the J call TRBJ2-5; D is perhaps TRBD2 (6 bases). The CDR3 sequence is 11 residues long. CDR1 DFQATT and CDR2 SNEGSKA come from the germline V gene (reference sequence). Trimming stripped 7 bases from V and 5 bases from J, with 11 bases between. In DNA, the CDR3 is TGCAGTGTCCGGGAGTTTGAGACCCAGTACTTC. It encodes CSVREFETQYF.